This TCR beta chain was obtained from a study of cytomegalovirus exposure and HLA in healthy donors (dated by TCRdb to about 2017). Regarding the research as a whole: An earlier analysis of several hundred of the donors reported 250 to 300 Gb of sequence data and 120 million or so unique TCR beta sequences from 190 million or so T cells. In a later genetic analysis, genome-wide SNP genotypes for about 65% of the roughly 700 donors were used, and that subset was treated as a discovery cohort. About 330 gigabases of sequencing data and around 90 million unique TCR sequences made up an early release that covered about 640 HLA-typed donors. To predict cytomegalovirus infection status, the study combined high-throughput TCR immunosequencing, statistical association of individual TCRs with disease status, and machine learning. Across roughly 420 genotyped donors of the cohort, an average of 235,054 unique TCR beta nucleotide sequences per donor were sequenced, and 15% to 20% of those sequences were non-productive. Class I and class II HLA loci were covered by the typing at four-digit resolution. All discovery cohort repertoires had been generated on a single sequencing platform. About five DR-DQ haplotypes were treated as single units for association and clustering because of strong linkage in the cohort. The genetic ancestry cluster associated with self-reported Caucasian donors included around 76% of the 398 genotyped donors. Rather than drawing on any new phenotypic data, the later analysis identified candidate immune exposures from TCR beta sequences and the way those sequences occurred across donors. A later analysis re-analyzed previously published TCR beta repertoires from several hundred donors and added high-resolution HLA genotyping to study TCR occurrence patterns. Typing coverage differed by locus: A, B, C, DRB1 and DQB1 were typed in about 620-640 donors, DQA1 in about 500, DPA1 in some 600, and DPB1 in 400 to 480. Alongside the repertoire data, information on donor age, sex, ethnicity and CMV serostatus was compiled. The aim of the study was to test whether cataloging public T cell receptors could identify signatures of past pathogen exposure. Using immunosequencing, the study profiled T cell repertoires from around 680 subjects and related those repertoires to cytomegalovirus serostatus. A separate validation cohort of about 110 different subjects was used in addition to the 666-subject first cohort. An earlier analysis of fewer than 700 of the donors applied high-throughput TCR beta sequencing to assess whether each TCR beta V gene segment acted as functional or pseudogenic. Results the study describes overall, beyond this receptor: According to a later genetic analysis, donors in an Asian-associated ancestry cluster had fewer N-insertions in productive TCRs than the approximately 700-donor mean. In a later analysis, about 17,000 TCR beta sequences were associated with specific HLA alleles at a false discovery rate of 0.05. Because some donors lacked HLA typing at each locus, the association tests relied only on the typed subset. V-gene and J-gene trimming of TCR beta chains was associated with a missense DCLRE1C variant in a later genetic analysis, and the association was replicated in an independent cohort. When HLA alleles, especially DR and DQ, strongly co-occurred, attributing TCR associations to individual alleles was difficult. The sequencing pipeline was judged likely to have produced a cluster of highly shared sequence variants as a technical artifact. Several of the top co-occurrence clusters appeared to be linked to parvovirus B19, influenza, CMV and Epstein-Barr virus, according to a later analysis. Approximately 16 rarely observed V segments, including chromosome 9 orphons, were excluded from the earlier analysis of a few hundred of the donors because counts were too low. Across donors, most TCR sequences were observed very rarely, whereas some public TCRs were present in many individuals. Roughly uniform sequencing depth across donors was assumed in presence/absence analyses, although this assumption may not hold. Three of the identified cytomegalovirus-associated TCR beta chains were confirmed in vitro to be specific for cytomegalovirus antigens. In a later analysis, TCR association rates were found to vary across HLA loci, with the most associated TCRs seen for DRB1 alleles and the fewest for HLA-C alleles. Compared with equally common non-associated chains, HLA-associated TCR beta chains in a later analysis were more clonally expanded and had lower generation probabilities. Most CMV-associated TCR beta chains appeared to be HLA-restricted in a later analysis, and the HLA associations seemed to be driven largely by CMV exposure. A further reported finding was that TCR beta sequences accurately predicted the HLA-A and HLA-B alleles for most subjects in the first cohort. The authors suggested that the approach could potentially be extended to other disease states and immunological phenotypes. In both the original and validation cohorts, the classifier was reported to diagnose cytomegalovirus status with high specificity and sensitivity. Immune exposure information for the cohort was limited to CMV serostatus. In this cohort, only TCR beta chains were sequenced, and detectable features were limited by the absence of alpha or paired-chain data. Some IMGT-functional V segments, including TRBV6-2 and TRBV6-3, could not be told apart with the 87-base-pair reads, so those segments were excluded. Linkage disequilibrium might explain the correlated functional status among segregating V segments, but an unknown experimental factor could not be ruled out. The study listed approximately 160 TCR beta chains as associated with cytomegalovirus. An earlier analysis of around 500 of the donors showed that most TCR beta V segments appeared in productive rearrangements either about 90% or about 30% of the time, which broadly matched IMGT annotations.

The cohort consisted of some 670 healthy bone marrow donors. At the time of sampling, all cohort members were nominally healthy, though unrecorded immune exposures were likely present. The donor tested CMV seronegative, placing the donor among the approximately 400 seronegative members of the cohort. Every donor gave a peripheral blood sample, and the peripheral blood mononuclear cells from that sample were used for TCR beta sequencing. Genomic DNA extraction from the blood cell samples was performed with the Qiagen DNeasy Blood Extraction Kit. The library was generated by the immunoSEQ multiplex PCR assay. A mixture of 60 forward primers for TCR Vbeta segments and 13 reverse primers for TCR Jbeta segments was used in the multiplex PCR. A multiplex PCR assay on genomic DNA amplified the CDR3 region of rearranged TCR beta genes. The Illumina HiSeq System was used to sequence the amplified TCR beta libraries as 87-base-pair reads. In the source study's methods: Across the 600 to 700 repertoires, a later analysis counted 80 million or so unique TCR beta chains, 9.5 million to 12 million of which were shared by at least two donors. To remove PCR and sequencing errors, raw reads were error-corrected and collapsed into unique sequences using a nearest-neighbor algorithm that merged closely related sequences. Alignment of CDR3 sequences to IMGT reference sequences was used to assign V, D and J gene segments. For a sequence to be retained, a match of at least six nucleotides was required to both a V gene segment and a J gene segment. Rearrangements were classified as productive when the CDR3 lacked stop codons and remained in frame with V and J, and all other rearrangements were classified as non-productive. Following IMGT convention, CDR3 was defined as the stretch from the second conserved V-encoded cysteine up to the conserved J-encoded phenylalanine. The earlier analysis of about 610 of the donors excluded sequences that lacked an unambiguous match to a single V gene segment. In an earlier analysis of approximately 500 of the donors, a V segment was called functional when productive rearrangements were above 56.7%, and segregating when the standard deviation between donors exceeded 5%. A statistical classification framework was developed to diagnose cytomegalovirus status using the catalog of TCR beta chain sequences. In a later analysis, V and J genes were assigned by comparing TCR nucleotide sequences against IMGT/GENE-DB human TR gene sequences. A later analysis assigned CDR3 sequences and most-parsimonious VDJ recombination scenarios with the TCRdist pipeline. A later analysis defined each TCR beta chain by its CDR3 amino acid sequence plus V-gene family, and excluded reads lacking a unique V-gene family. A later analysis removed over 500 highly shared, low-generation-probability nucleotide sequences to deal with suspected cross-contamination and a sequencing artifact. In a later analysis, a clonal expansion index was calculated for each public chain from normalized within-repertoire ranks of inferred template counts. In a later analysis, generation probabilities were computed using a VDJ recombination model fitted to out-of-frame rearrangements, and the results were checked against IGoR. Hypergeometric tests were used in a later analysis to score TCR-TCR, TCR-HLA and TCR-CMV co-occurrence, with a repertoire-size bias correction applied to the TCR pairs. To estimate false discovery rates, a later analysis permuted the HLA or CMV assignments 20 times. In a later analysis, co-occurring TCRs were grouped with DBSCAN, and TCRdist sequence similarity was added when clustering was performed within HLA-allele-positive subsets. For co-occurrence clustering, repertoires with fewer than 30,000 or more than 120,000 public chains were excluded, along with a handful of repertoires with anomalous nucleotide sharing. Here the immuneACCESS table is served through TCRdb, limited to in-frame sequences with V and J called. Missing clones are a known gap in these copies; in checked studies unresolved V genes cover under half, and the rest lacks a known reason. Clone size and the V and J calls come from that table; the DNA yielded D and trimming. The sample table records about 100,000 clones; about 80% of these occur just once. Roughly 4% of the sample is in the top ten clones.

V and J are truncated by 3 bases and 0 bases respectively, leaving an intervening sequence of 15 bases. Reading the germline V gene (reference sequence) gives CDR1 LNHDA and CDR2 SQIVND. The CDR3 holds 16 amino acids from the cysteine to the phenylalanine. The sequence is cut down to CDR3 DNA, 48 bases in frame from base 1. On this clone: Its cognate antigen has yet to be identified. One base away there is no much larger clone; base qualities are not given.

The source is a man in his forties in good health and CMV-seronegative. The sequencing sample was made of PBMCs. The sequence joins TRBV19 to TRBJ2-7; 5 matching bases give a weak D call of TRBD2. The nucleotide sequence is given as TGTGCCAGTAGTATTGTGTTGAGGGAGAGCTCCTACGAGCAGTACTTC. Its protein is CASSIVLRESSYEQYF.